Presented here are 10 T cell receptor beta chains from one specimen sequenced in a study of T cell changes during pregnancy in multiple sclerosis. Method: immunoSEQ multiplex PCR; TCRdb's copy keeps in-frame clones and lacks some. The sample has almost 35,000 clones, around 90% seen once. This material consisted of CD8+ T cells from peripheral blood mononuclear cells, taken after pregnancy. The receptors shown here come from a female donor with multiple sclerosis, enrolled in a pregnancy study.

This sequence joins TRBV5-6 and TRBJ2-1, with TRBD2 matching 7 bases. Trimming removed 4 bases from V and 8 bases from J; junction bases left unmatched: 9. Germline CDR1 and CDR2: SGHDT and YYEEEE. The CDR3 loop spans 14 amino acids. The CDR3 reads CASSLGTTFYEQFF. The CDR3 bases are TGTGCCAGCAGCCTCGGGACTACATTCTATGAGCAGTTCTTC. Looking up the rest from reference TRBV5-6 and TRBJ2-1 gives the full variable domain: DAGVTQSPTHLIKTRGQQVTLRCSPKSGHDTVSWYQQALGQGPQFIFQYYEEEERQRGNFPDRFSGHQFPNYSSELNVNALLLGDSALYLCASSLGTTFYEQFFGPGTRLTVL.

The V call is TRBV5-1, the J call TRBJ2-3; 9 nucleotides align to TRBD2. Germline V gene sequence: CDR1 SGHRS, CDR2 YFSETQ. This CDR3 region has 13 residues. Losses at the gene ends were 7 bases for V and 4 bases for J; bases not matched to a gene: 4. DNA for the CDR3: TGCGCCAGCGAGCGGGGGGATCCAGATACGCAGTATTTT. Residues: CASERGDPDTQYF.

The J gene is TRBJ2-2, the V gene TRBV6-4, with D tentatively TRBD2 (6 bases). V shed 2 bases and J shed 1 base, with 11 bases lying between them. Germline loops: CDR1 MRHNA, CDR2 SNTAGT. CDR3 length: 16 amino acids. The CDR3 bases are TGTGCCAGCAGTGACGGAGGGGACCTGAACACCGGGGAGCTGTTTTTT. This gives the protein CASSDGGDLNTGELFF.

CDR3 bases: TGCGCCAGCAGCCAGACAGGGGTTAATCAGCCCCAGCATTTT. The encoded protein is CASSQTGVNQPQHF. The chain combines TRBV4-3 with TRBJ1-5; 8 bases match TRBD1. Germline CDR1 and CDR2: LGHNA and YSLEER. J gave up 4 bases and V 3 bases, and 2 bases lay outside the gene matches. The CDR3 runs 14 residues.

Here the CDR3 reads CASSSPGQGAWGYTF. CDR3 coding DNA: TGTGCCAGCAGCTCACCGGGACAGGGGGCGTGGGGCTACACCTTC. V gene TRBV7-9 combines with J gene TRBJ1-2, with TRBD1 matching over 12 bases. The CDR3 totals 15 residues. Unmatched junction bases numbered 8, after V lost 4 bases and J lost 8 bases. Germline V gene sequence: CDR1 SEHNR, CDR2 FQNEAQ (reference sequence).

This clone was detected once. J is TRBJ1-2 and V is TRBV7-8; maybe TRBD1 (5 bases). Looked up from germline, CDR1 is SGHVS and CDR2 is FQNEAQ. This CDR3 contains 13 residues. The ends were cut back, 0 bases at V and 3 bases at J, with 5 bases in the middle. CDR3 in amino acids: CASSLATDYGYTF. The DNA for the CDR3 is TGTGCCAGCAGCTTAGCGACAGACTATGGCTACACCTTC. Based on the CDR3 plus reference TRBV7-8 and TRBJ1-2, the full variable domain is GAGVSQSPRYKVAKRGQDVALRCDPISGHVSLFWYQQALGQGPEFLTYFQNEAQLDKSGLPSDRFFAERPEGSVSTLKIQRTQQEDSAVYLCASSLATDYGYTFGSGTRLTVV.

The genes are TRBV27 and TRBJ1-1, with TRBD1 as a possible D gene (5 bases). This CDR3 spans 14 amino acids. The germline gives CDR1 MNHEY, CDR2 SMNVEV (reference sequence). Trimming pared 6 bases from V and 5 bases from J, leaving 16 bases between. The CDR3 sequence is CASSHIGGGTEAFF. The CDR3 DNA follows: TGTGCCAGCAGCCATATCGGGGGTGGGACTGAAGCTTTCTTT.

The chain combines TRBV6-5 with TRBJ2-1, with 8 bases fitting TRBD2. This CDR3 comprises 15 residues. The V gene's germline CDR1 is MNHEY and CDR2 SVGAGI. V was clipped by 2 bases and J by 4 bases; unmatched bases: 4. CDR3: CASSYGASGYNEQFF. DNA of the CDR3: TGTGCCAGCAGTTACGGAGCTAGCGGGTACAATGAGCAGTTCTTC.

CDR3 sequence reads: CASSERQAKAFF. CDR3 sequence (DNA): TGTGCCAGCAGTGAACGACAGGCTAAAGCTTTCTTT. The chain has TRBV2 and TRBJ1-1; D might be TRBD1 (6 bases). CDR3 length: 12 residues. Germline lookup yields CDR1 SNHLY and CDR2 FYNNEI. The V gene lost 2 bases and the J gene lost 9 bases, with 10 bases spanning the gap.

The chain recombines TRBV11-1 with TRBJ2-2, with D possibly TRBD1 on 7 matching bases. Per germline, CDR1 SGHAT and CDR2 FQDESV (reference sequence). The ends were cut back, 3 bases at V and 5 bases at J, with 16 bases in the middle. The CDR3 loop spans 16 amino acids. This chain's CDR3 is CASSFWAGGSTGELFF. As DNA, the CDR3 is TGTGCCAGCAGCTTTTGGGCAGGGGGGAGTACCGGGGAGCTGTTTTTT. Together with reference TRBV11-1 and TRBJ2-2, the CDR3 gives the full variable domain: EAEVAQSPRYKITEKSQAVAFWCDPISGHATLYWYRQILGQGPELLVQFQDESVVDDSQLPKDRFSAERLKGVDSTLKIQPAELGDSAMYLCASSFWAGGSTGELFFGEGSRLTVL.